The 19 T cell receptor beta chains presented below share a single source sample, sequenced in a study of CD8+ T cells in alopecia areata. It was cDNA, reverse transcribed from extracted RNA, that served as the sequencing template. Measured with immunoSEQ multiplex PCR; TCRdb has only the in-frame clones, and not every one. The sample holds 75,000 to 80,000 clones, 66% seen once. This sample's treatment: oral pan-JAK inhibitor, 5-10 mg twice daily. This specimen was CD8+ T cells sorted from blood, taken at week 24, from a patient treated with tofacitinib. Every receptor here comes from a human donor with alopecia areata.

This clone was seen just once. This specimen includes other DNA sequences encoding the same CDR3. This chain links TRBV27 with TRBJ2-7; the match to TRBD2 covers 11 bases. V was clipped by 5 bases and J by 4 bases; unmatched bases: 4. Germline V CDR1 and CDR2: MNHEY, SMNVEV (reference sequence). The length of the CDR3 is 14 residues. CDR3 residues: CASSPGTSGYEQYF. The CDR3 DNA is TGTGCCAGCAGTCCAGGGACTAGCGGATACGAGCAGTACTTC.

This clone appeared a few times. V is TRBV6-4 and J is TRBJ2-2; D unclear. Germline CDR1 is MRHNA and CDR2 is SNTAGT. Trimming took off 0 bases at V and 4 bases at J, with 3 bases between the two ends. The CDR3 has 13 residues. CDR3 in amino acids: CASSDSTTGELFF. Written as DNA, the CDR3 is TGTGCCAGCAGTGACTCAACCACCGGGGAGCTGTTTTTT.

The V call is TRBV4-1, the J call TRBJ1-5, with no clear D. V lost 4 bases and J 4 bases, leaving 11 bases between the germline ends. This CDR3 comprises 14 residues. CDR1 MGHRA and CDR2 YSYEKL come from the germline V gene. The CDR3, as DNA: TGCGCCAGCAGCCCCCCGGACGGAAATCAGCCCCAGCATTTT. This codes for CASSPPDGNQPQHF.

This chain links TRBV5-1 with TRBJ2-6, with 9 bases aligning to TRBD1. CDR1 and CDR2 (germline): SGHRS, YFSETQ. The CDR3 extends over 17 amino acids. V lost 6 bases, J lost 2 bases, and 9 bases stayed unmatched. CDR3 sequence reads: CASNTGTGSTGANVLTF. CDR3 nucleotides: TGCGCCAGCAACACCGGGACAGGGAGCACTGGGGCCAACGTCCTGACTTTC. The complete variable domain, with remaining parts taken from reference TRBV5-1 and TRBJ2-6, reads KAGVTQTPRYLIKTRGQQVTLSCSPISGHRSVSWYQQTPGQGLQFLFEYFSETQRNKGNFPGRFSGRQFSNSRSEMNVSTLELGDSALYLCASNTGTGSTGANVLTFGAGSRLTVL.

The V call is TRBV5-1, the J call TRBJ2-5; D possibly corresponds to TRBD1 (6 bases). The CDR3 covers 13 residues. The V gene lost 4 bases and the J gene lost 3 bases, with 10 bases spanning the gap. CDR1 SGHRS and CDR2 YFSETQ come from the germline V gene. CDR3: CASSGNREETQYF. In nucleotides, the CDR3 is TGCGCCAGCAGCGGCAACAGGGAAGAGACCCAGTACTTC.

This clone was found a few times. The chain is built from TRBV28 and TRBJ2-3; 7 nucleotides agree with TRBD2. J was trimmed by 6 bases and V by 3 bases; bases with no gene match: 12. Per the germline V gene, CDR1 is MDHEN and CDR2 is SYDVKM. The CDR3 covers 16 residues. Written as DNA, the CDR3 is TGTGCCAGCAGTTTGGGCGGAGCGGGGAGCGAGGATACGCAGTATTTT. This codes for CASSLGGAGSEDTQYF.

The chain links TRBV27 to TRBJ2-2, with unresolved D. The CDR3 totals 13 residues. Germline assignment: CDR1 MNHEY and CDR2 SMNVEV (reference sequence). Deletions cut 6 bases from V and 5 bases from J, with 10 bases between. The CDR3 nucleotides are TGTGCCAGCAGCTCGCTCGGGACCGGGGAGCTGTTTTTT. It specifies CASSSLGTGELFF.

The chain recombines TRBV7-8 with TRBJ1-2; no definite D call. Trimming took 5 bases from V and 0 from J, leaving 10 bases between them. The germline V gene has CDR1 SGHVS and CDR2 FQNEAQ. This CDR3 has 14 amino acids. The CDR3 DNA reads as TGTGCCAGCAGCCCCCCCCGAGCTAACTATGGCTACACCTTC. Translating it yields CASSPPRANYGYTF. Full variable domain (outside the CDR3, taken from reference TRBV7-8 and TRBJ1-2): GAGVSQSPRYKVAKRGQDVALRCDPISGHVSLFWYQQALGQGPEFLTYFQNEAQLDKSGLPSDRFFAERPEGSVSTLKIQRTQQEDSAVYLCASSPPRANYGYTFGSGTRLTVV.

The chain joins TRBV18 to TRBJ1-1, with D possibly TRBD1 on 5 matching bases. CDR3 length equals 17 residues. The germline V gene encodes CDR1 KGHSH and CDR2 LQKENI. Trimming cost V 3 bases and J 0 bases, with 17 bases left between them. Here the CDR3 reads CASSPRSLQGMNTEAFF. CDR3 DNA: TGTGCCAGCTCACCCCGAAGCCTGCAGGGAATGAACACTGAAGCTTTCTTT.

This clone was counted between two and nine times. The J gene is TRBJ2-7, the V gene TRBV4-1, with 12 bases aligning to TRBD1. Germline assignment: CDR1 MGHRA and CDR2 YSYEKL. The trim removed 1 base at V and 4 bases at J, leaving 2 bases unmatched. This CDR3 has 15 residues. CDR3 amino acids: CASSQGGQGAYEQYF. Here the CDR3 DNA reads TGCGCCAGCAGCCAAGGGGGACAGGGGGCGTACGAGCAGTACTTC.

This sequence joins TRBV5-1 and TRBJ1-3; no definite D call. V was clipped by 1 base and J by 0 bases, with 8 bases between them. CDR3 size: 15 residues. Germline loops: CDR1 SGHRS, CDR2 YFSETQ. The CDR3 sequence: CASSLRHDSGNTIYF. DNA of the CDR3: TGCGCCAGCAGCTTGAGGCATGACTCTGGAAACACCATATATTTT. The variable domain in full, completed from reference TRBV5-1 and TRBJ1-3, reads KAGVTQTPRYLIKTRGQQVTLSCSPISGHRSVSWYQQTPGQGLQFLFEYFSETQRNKGNFPGRFSGRQFSNSRSEMNVSTLELGDSALYLCASSLRHDSGNTIYFGEGSWLTVV.

This chain links TRBV7-9 with TRBJ1-5; possible D gene TRBD1, 6 bases. Trimming shortened V by 5 bases and J by 4 bases, and 15 bases separated the two germline ends. The CDR3 is 15 residues long. Looked up from germline, CDR1 is SEHNR and CDR2 is FQNEAQ (reference sequence). CDR3 nucleotides: TGTGCCAGCAGCCCGACAGGTCATGGGAATCAGCCCCAGCATTTT. It translates to CASSPTGHGNQPQHF.

This clone was seen a handful of times. CDR3 residues: CASSYGLATDTQYF. Here the CDR3 DNA reads TGTGCCAGCAGTTACGGACTAGCGACAGATACGCAGTATTTT. The gene calls are TRBV6-5 and TRBJ2-3, with 9 bases identical to TRBD2. Germline-derived CDR1 and CDR2 are MNHEY and SVGAGI. With 2 bases clipped from V and 3 bases from J, the junction kept 0 bases outside the gene matches. The CDR3 is made up of 14 amino acids.

V usage is TRBV7-2 and J usage is TRBJ2-3, with TRBD2 identical over 9 bases. J lost 2 bases, V lost 1 base, and 7 bases had no gene match. The length of the CDR3 is 17 residues. Germline CDR1 is SGHTA and CDR2 is FQGNSA. The CDR3 nucleotides are TGTGCCAGCAGCTTAGTCGGGCTAGCGGGGAACACAGATACGCAGTATTTT. Translation gives CASSLVGLAGNTDTQYF.

The chain is built from TRBV5-6 and TRBJ2-7, with 9 bases aligning to TRBD2. Germline V gene data show CDR1 as SGHDT and CDR2 as YYEEEE. Losses at the gene ends were 4 bases for V and 3 bases for J; bases not matched to a gene: 11. CDR3 length: 16 residues. CDR3 sequence: CASSTGTSRDLYEQYF. In DNA, the CDR3 is TGTGCCAGCAGCACCGGGACTAGCAGAGACCTCTACGAGCAGTACTTC.

The CDR3 loop reads CASRGANEKLFF. Written as DNA, the CDR3 is TGTGCCAGCAGAGGGGCTAATGAAAAACTGTTTTTT. The chain couples TRBV6-5 to TRBJ1-4; D is possibly TRBD1 (5 bases). Germline-derived CDR1 and CDR2 are MNHEY and SVGAGI. This CDR3 spans 12 amino acids. V was clipped by 6 bases and J by 3 bases, with 5 bases between them.

The rearrangement joins TRBV15 to TRBJ1-1, with 7 bases that match TRBD1. Germline lookup yields CDR1 LNHNV and CDR2 YYDKDF (reference sequence). CDR3 length: 14 amino acids. After removal of 5 bases from V and 1 base from J, the junction contained 4 bases not matched to a gene. The CDR3 DNA reads TGTGCCACCAGCCAGGACAGGCCGAACACTGAAGCTTTCTTT. This translates into CATSQDRPNTEAFF.

This rearrangement joins TRBV7-6 to TRBJ1-5; D unclear. The germline V gene has CDR1 SGHVS and CDR2 FNYEAQ. The CDR3 runs to 15 residues. V was pared by 2 bases and J by 5 bases, with 13 bases between. The CDR3 is CASSLLAEGHQPQHF. CDR3 DNA sequence: TGTGCCAGCAGCTTACTAGCGGAGGGTCATCAGCCCCAGCATTTT. The full variable domain, with the rest looked up from reference TRBV7-6 and TRBJ1-5, is GAGVSQSPRYKVTKRGQDVALRCDPISGHVSLYWYRQALGQGPEFLTYFNYEAQQDKSGLPNDRFSAERPEGSISTLTIQRTEQRDSAMYRCASSLLAEGHQPQHFGDGTRLSIL.

The sample holds a few counts of this clone. The chain links TRBV7-9 to TRBJ2-3; no clear D gene. Germline values: CDR1 SEHNR, CDR2 FQNEAQ (reference sequence). The CDR3 length is 16 residues. With 5 bases removed from V and 0 bases from J, the gap between germline ends came to 15 bases. CDR3 sequence reads: CASSIRLGRSTDTQYF. The DNA for the CDR3 is TGTGCCAGCAGCATTCGCTTAGGACGGAGCACAGATACGCAGTATTTT.